This passage covers 5 T cell receptor beta chains from one sample sequenced in a study of blood T cell repertoires in COVID-19. Clones were read by immunoSEQ multiplex PCR, and TCRdb kept only the in-frame ones, dropping some. The repertoire holds 290,000 or so clones, with roughly 92% as singletons. The sample consisted of peripheral blood. The receptors originated from a woman younger than 45 with COVID-19, enrolled during active disease.

The chain carries TRBV2 and TRBJ2-2, with 9 bases that match TRBD2. The CDR3 runs to 15 residues. With 8 bases clipped from V and 4 bases from J, the junction kept 8 bases outside the gene matches. Looked up from germline, CDR1 is SNHLY and CDR2 is FYNNEI. CDR3: CASLPLAGITGELFF. Here the CDR3 DNA reads TGTGCCAGCCTTCCCCTAGCGGGAATCACCGGGGAGCTGTTTTTT. The full variable domain, its missing parts supplied by reference TRBV2 and TRBJ2-2, is EPEVTQTPSHQVTQMGQEVILRCVPISNHLYFYWYRQILGQKVEFLVSFYNNEISEKSEIFDDQFSVERPDGSNFTLKIRSTKLEDSAMYFCASLPLAGITGELFFGEGSRLTVL.

This clone appeared once. V is TRBV9 and J is TRBJ2-3, with D maybe TRBD2 (5 bases). CDR1 and CDR2 from the germline V gene are SGDLS and YYNGEE. Deletions cut 4 bases from V and 2 bases from J, with 11 bases between. The length of the CDR3 is 14 residues. The CDR3 protein is CASSSGLSTDTQYF. CDR3 DNA sequence: TGTGCCAGCAGCAGCGGACTTTCCACAGATACGCAGTATTTT.

V is TRBV2 and J is TRBJ2-3; the match to TRBD2 covers 9 bases. This CDR3 is built from 17 residues. CDR1 and CDR2 from the germline V gene are SNHLY and FYNNEI. V gave up 3 bases and J gave up 2 bases; unmatched junction bases: 9. The CDR3 spells CASSEFGGRGSTDTQYF. CDR3 DNA: TGTGCCAGCAGTGAGTTTGGCGGGAGGGGTTCCACAGATACGCAGTATTTT. Based on the CDR3 plus reference TRBV2 and TRBJ2-3, the full variable domain is EPEVTQTPSHQVTQMGQEVILRCVPISNHLYFYWYRQILGQKVEFLVSFYNNEISEKSEIFDDQFSVERPDGSNFTLKIRSTKLEDSAMYFCASSEFGGRGSTDTQYFGPGTRLTVL.

The chain carries TRBV19 and TRBJ1-1, with D unresolved. V was clipped by 7 bases and J by 1 base, with 22 bases between them. The germline gives CDR1 LNHDA, CDR2 SQIVND (reference sequence). The CDR3 sequence is 17 residues long. CDR3 nucleotide sequence: TGTGCCAGTAATTCTCGGCAGTCCGGGAGGTCGAACACTGAAGCTTTCTTT. It encodes CASNSRQSGRSNTEAFF.

The chain links TRBV19 to TRBJ2-2; TRBD1 might be the D (5 bases). The V end lost 3 bases, the J end lost 6 bases, and 5 bases lay between the germline ends. There are 12 residues in the CDR3. Per germline, CDR1 LNHDA and CDR2 SQIVND (reference sequence). The CDR3 DNA is TGTGCCAGTAGTATGGGGCCCGGGGAGCTGTTTTTT. Its protein is CASSMGPGELFF.